What follows describes a single TCR beta chain. The antigen it recognizes is unknown. The input lacks base qualities; no much larger clone sits a single base away. The approximately 41 donors, aged 6 to 90 years, were systemically healthy Caucasian individuals from Russia. About 10 milliliters of peripheral blood were collected from each donor into EDTA-treated Vacutainer tubes. Ficoll-Paque density-gradient centrifugation was used to isolate PBMCs, with at least 6 million per sample. Trizol reagent was used to extract total RNA from PBMCs, with at least 5 micrograms per sample. Naive CD45RAhigh/CD27high T cell percentages were measured by flow cytometry on a PBMC aliquot from every donor. The data are from a study of blood T cells in healthy people across ages (dated by TCRdb to the mid-2010s). For context, the study as a whole: In model experiments, template switching captured about one uniquely barcoded TCR beta cDNA molecule for every two T cells. The study measured age-related changes in TCR beta repertoire diversity using deep sequencing normalized with unique cDNA molecular identifiers. Donors were grouped into four age groups: young (average roughly 17 years), middle-aged (39), aged (around 66) and long-lived (82). To avoid experimental bias, donors of different ages were distributed randomly across sequencing lanes. Using the same blood draw, the study looked at two additional independent replicas of 1 million unique cDNA reads for two donors, one aged 18 to 30 and the other aged 80 or older.

The library was made by 5' RACE. This sample was sequenced with an Illumina HiSeq 2500. The second PCR ran for roughly 7 to 12 cycles and used a J-beta primer mix along with a sample-barcoded 5' primer. Each TCR beta cDNA molecule received a unique molecular identifier from a template-switch 5' adaptor carrying 12 random nucleotides. At least 2.5 million CDR3-containing paired-end reads were obtained from each sample. First-strand cDNA synthesis was performed from all RNA using the Mint cDNA synthesis kit, with priming by a TRBC-specific oligonucleotide. Following uracil-DNA glycosylase treatment, a first 18-cycle PCR with universal primers M1SS and BC2_uni_R was performed on all cDNA. Per the source publication's procedure: For normalization, 1 million high-quality reads were randomly selected from each sample, with every read carrying a distinct molecular identifier. Reads sharing molecular identifiers were discarded rather than binned into consensus sequences. CDR3 identification, clonotype clustering and error correction used MiTCR with a Q25 quality threshold and the strictest error-elimination algorithm. A nonparametric unseen species model with Euler transformation was used to estimate lower-bound total TCR beta diversity. The public reads were reprocessed in TCRdb via fastp at Q25 and MiXCR, keeping in-frame beta chains. Merged by CDR3 protein, the rows form single entries marked with the most common genes and DNA. TCRdb's processing, not the study's, gives the V and J calls here. The sample includes some 1 million distinct CDR3 sequences, with 40% to 55% observed a single time. Clones ranked in the top ten supply approximately 17% of the sample.

Overall study outcomes, separate from this receptor: Observed TCR beta diversity per million T cells fell roughly linearly with age, and a significant reduction was already apparent by age about 36. Because donor CMV infection status was unknown, age-related changes in expanded clonotypes were potentially confounded. Conclusive comparison of naive and antigen-experienced compartments was prevented by the profiling of bulk unsorted PBMCs. Estimates of total diversity from one million sequenced T cells were regarded as lower bounds and underestimates. The long-lived group showed more naive CD4+ T cells, fewer expanded clones and increased TCR diversity than the aged group, suggesting age selection. Observed TCR beta diversity correlated strongly with the percentage of naive T cells measured by flow cytometry.

The source of this sequence is a woman aged 60 to 75 in good health. Sequencing used blood.

The bases are TGTGCCTGGAGTACACGGGGGCAGGTTAATTCACCCCTCCACTTT. This translates into CAWSTRGQVNSPLHF. Rearrangement joined TRBV30 to TRBJ1-6, with TRBD1 as a weak D call on 6 bases. Deletion took 2 bases off V and 6 bases off J, with a span of 14 bases between the germline ends. From the cysteine up to the phenylalanine, the CDR3 has a length of 15 residues. Solely the CDR3 DNA is kept, with 45 bases framed from the first base. In the germline V gene (reference sequence), CDR1 corresponds to GTSNPN and CDR2 to SVGIG.